What follows are 3 T cell receptor beta chains derived from one specimen sequenced in a study of CD8 T cells in Susac syndrome. After extraction with the RNeasy kit, roughly 0.45 to 1 ug of the RNA was reverse transcribed using random hexamers. In TCRdb, the immunoSEQ multiplex PCR reads were re-called with MiXCR into one record per CDR3 protein. The profile shows 120,000 to 150,000 distinct CDR3 sequences, roughly 95% of them singletons. The sample consisted of CD4+ T cells from PBMCs. Receptor source: a human donor with multiple sclerosis.

This clonotype was seen just once. The chain combines TRBV30 with TRBJ1-1, with D unresolved. Germline CDR1 reads GTSNPN; CDR2 reads SVGIG (reference sequence). The CDR3 runs to 14 residues. V gave up 3 bases and J gave up 1 base, with 12 bases separating them. The CDR3 DNA is TGTGCCTGGAGGAGCCGAGTGAGGAACACTGAAGCTTTCTTT. Translation: CAWRSRVRNTEAFF.

The chain combines TRBV20-1 with TRBJ2-7; 12 bases line up with TRBD2. The CDR3 has 15 amino acids. J gave up 3 bases and V 0 bases, and 3 bases lay outside the gene matches. Germline lookup yields CDR1 DFQATT and CDR2 SNEGSKA (reference sequence). The CDR3 region has the DNA TGCAGTGCTAGAGACACGACTAGCGGGGGCTACGAGCAGTACTTC. This codes for CSARDTTSGGYEQYF.

The chain uses TRBV2 and TRBJ2-1; 7 nucleotides line up with TRBD1. V shed 4 bases, J shed 7 bases, and the junction held 16 bases outside the gene matches. Germline V gives CDR1 SNHLY, CDR2 FYNNEI. This CDR3 has 17 amino acids. The CDR3 loop reads CASSGVPDRVLSNEQFF. In DNA form, the CDR3 reads TGTGCCAGCAGTGGGGTTCCCGACAGGGTCCTCTCAAATGAGCAGTTCTTC. Variable domain in full (rest from reference TRBV2 and TRBJ2-1): EPEVTQTPSHQVTQMGQEVILRCVPISNHLYFYWYRQILGQKVEFLVSFYNNEISEKSEIFDDQFSVERPDGSNFTLKIRSTKLEDSAMYFCASSGVPDRVLSNEQFFGPGTRLTVL.